The 8 T cell receptor beta chains presented below share a single source sample, sequenced in a study of cytomegalovirus exposure and HLA in healthy donors. The primer mix had 60 Vbeta and 13 Jbeta primers. Profiled with immunoSEQ multiplex PCR; TCRdb holds only in-frame clones, not every one. The repertoire has over 200,000 clones, approximately 70% of them found once; the top ten carry less than 2%. The sample comprised PBMCs. All receptors derive from a woman in her 30s in good health and CMV-seronegative.

The J gene is TRBJ2-2, the V gene TRBV5-4; 14 nucleotides line up with TRBD2. The CDR3 extends over 18 amino acids. V lost 4 bases and J lost 4; bases outside the gene matches: 9. Germline V CDR1 and CDR2: SGHNT, YYREEE (reference sequence). The CDR3 nucleotides read TGTGCCAGCAGCGGGGGGACTAGCGGGAGCCGCGGCACCGGGGAGCTGTTTTTT. Amino acids: CASSGGTSGSRGTGELFF.

This clone was observed a few times. This sequence joins TRBV7-9 and TRBJ1-2; D is unclear. V was cut by 3 bases and J by 4 bases, with 9 bases left in between. The CDR3 extends over 13 amino acids. CDR1 is SEHNR and CDR2 is FQNEAQ in the germline V gene (reference sequence). The CDR3 region is CASSFPVGYGYTF. The CDR3 DNA reads as TGTGCCAGCAGCTTTCCAGTTGGCTATGGCTACACCTTC.

This clone occurred once. The V and J genes are TRBV6-5 and TRBJ2-3, with TRBD2 as a possible D gene (7 bases). The CDR3 runs 15 residues. V dropped 7 bases and J dropped 13 bases, with 27 bases sitting between them. Germline loops: CDR1 MNHEY, CDR2 SVGAGI. The chain's CDR3 is CASTRSGGGRGREYF. The CDR3 bases are TGTGCCAGCACCCGAAGCGGCGGGGGCCGGGGTAGGGAGTATTTT.

Comments on this clone: The junction and the germline gene differ at one end; a read error may be behind it. The chain combines TRBV29-1 with TRBJ1-2; tentative D call: TRBD1 (6 bases). Germline V CDR1 and CDR2: SQVTM, ANQGSEA. CDR3 length: 11 amino acids. The CDR3, as DNA: TGCAGAGTTGGGGGGGGCGATGGCTACACCTTC. It translates to CRVGGGDGYTF.

This clone has more than one count but fewer than ten. The chain's CDR3 is CAYRQGSNYGYTF. The CDR3 coding sequence is TGTGCCTACCGACAGGGGTCTAACTATGGCTACACCTTC. V is TRBV6-4 and J is TRBJ1-2; TRBD1 agrees at 8 bases. CDR3 size: 13 residues. Looked up from germline, CDR1 is MRHNA and CDR2 is SNTAGT. V lost 11 bases to trimming and J lost 0 bases; unmatched junction nucleotides: 5.

The chain uses TRBV4-1 and TRBJ2-1; tentative D call: TRBD1 (6 bases). Germline loops: CDR1 MGHRA, CDR2 YSYEKL. Trimming removed 2 bases at V and 14 bases at J, with 22 bases between. This CDR3 is built from 15 residues. Written as DNA, the CDR3 is TGCGCCAGCAGCCAATCCGGGACAACCCATCACCAGGAGTTCTTC. Residues: CASSQSGTTHHQEFF.

In its sample, this clone was seen once. The sample carries other DNA sequences with the same CDR3. The V and J genes are TRBV6-5 and TRBJ1-1, with TRBD1 as a possible D gene (6 bases). Trimming pared 8 bases from V and 1 base from J, leaving 11 bases between. Germline V gives CDR1 MNHEY, CDR2 SVGAGI. CDR3 length equals 13 residues. The CDR3 spells CASSPQGNTEAFF. For the CDR3, the DNA is TGTGCCAGCTCTCCACAGGGGAACACTGAAGCTTTCTTT.

This clone was counted a single time. The chain recombines TRBV11-3 with TRBJ2-7; possibly TRBD1 for D (6 bases). Per the germline V gene, CDR1 is SGHNT and CDR2 is YENEEA. The CDR3 is 15 amino acids. V gave up 5 bases and J gave up 1 base, with 15 bases separating them. CDR3 loop: CASSLRQVPSYEQYF. CDR3 in DNA: TGTGCCAGCAGCCTGAGACAGGTTCCATCCTACGAGCAGTACTTC.